The clone carrying this T cell receptor beta chain was seen more than once but under ten times. Its antigen is undetermined. This sample was taken from a study of regulatory T cells in long-lasting Graves disease. Overall study results and limits: Persistent Graves' patients possessed reduced TCR diversity relative to recently diagnosed ones.

J lost 3 bases, V lost 4 bases, and 7 bases had no gene match. This CDR3 has 14 residues. The germline V gene has CDR1 SGHRS and CDR2 YFSETQ. Arm-PCR with iRepertoire HTBI primers amplified the CDR3 regions for these TCR beta libraries. In the source study's methods: Samples jointly harbored roughly 60 TRBV and more than eleven TRBJ segments. One entry per CDR3 protein, called by TCRdb with MiXCR from the multiplex PCR reads. Clone size and V and J calls follow TCRdb, not the original study. This table holds 350,000 to 500,000 distinct CDR3 sequences, 20% to 25% found once. As for time point: persistent/refractory GD, antithyroid drugs over 5 years with positive TRAb. Scientists built the TCR library using RNA that was extracted from PBMCs.

This receptor was obtained from a female donor with Graves disease. Here the sequenced sample was peripheral blood mononuclear cells (PBMCs), taken when the disease was refractory, from a patient treated with antithyroid drugs. The V call is TRBV5-1, the J call TRBJ2-7; 7 bases are a match to TRBD1. For the CDR3, the DNA is TGCGCCAGCAGCGGTGACAGGGTGGGCTACGAGCAGTACTTC. It translates to CASSGDRVGYEQYF.